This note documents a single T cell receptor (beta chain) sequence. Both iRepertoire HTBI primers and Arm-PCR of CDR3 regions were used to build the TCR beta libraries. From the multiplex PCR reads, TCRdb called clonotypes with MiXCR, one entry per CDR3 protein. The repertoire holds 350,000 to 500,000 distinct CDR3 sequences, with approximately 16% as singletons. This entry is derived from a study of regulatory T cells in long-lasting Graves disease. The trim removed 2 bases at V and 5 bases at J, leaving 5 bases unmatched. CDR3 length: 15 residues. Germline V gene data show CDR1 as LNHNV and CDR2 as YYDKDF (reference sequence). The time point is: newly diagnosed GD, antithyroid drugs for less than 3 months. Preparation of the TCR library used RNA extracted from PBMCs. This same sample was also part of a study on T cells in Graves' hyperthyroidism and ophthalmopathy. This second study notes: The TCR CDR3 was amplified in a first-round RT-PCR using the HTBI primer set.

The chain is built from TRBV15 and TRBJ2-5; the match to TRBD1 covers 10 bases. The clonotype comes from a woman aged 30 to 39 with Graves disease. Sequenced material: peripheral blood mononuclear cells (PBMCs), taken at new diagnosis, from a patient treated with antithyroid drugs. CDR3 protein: CATSRPDRGGETQYF. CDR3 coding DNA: TGTGCCACCAGCAGACCGGACAGGGGGGGGGAGACCCAGTACTTC.